This TCR beta chain was sequenced for a study of T cells expressing NK-cell markers. Germline CDR1 is SGHVS and CDR2 is FNYEAQ. The CDR3 is 16 residues long. TCRdb reprocessed the 5' RACE reads, with one entry per CDR3 protein and no DNA. Here the sample table reports 130,000 to 150,000 distinct CDR3 sequences. The sample was blood T cells: a sorted CD56 or NKG2C T cell subset, CD4+ or CD8+ T cells, or bulk PBMC T cells (not recorded which). The chain uses TRBV7-6 and TRBJ2-1. The receptor was derived from a man aged 18 to 30 in good health. Here the CDR3 reads CASSSSTGPSYNEQFF.